This T cell receptor (beta chain) derives from a study of T cell responses to AZD1222 COVID-19 vaccine. Data came from immunoSEQ multiplex PCR; TCRdb stores just in-frame clones and leaves some out. The table lists 60,000 to 75,000 clones, 70% to 80% of them singletons. CDR1 and CDR2 from the germline V gene are MDHEN and SYDVKM. The CDR3 extends over 16 amino acids. The V segment lost 0 bases and the J segment 4 bases; nucleotides outside the gene matches: 7. The TCR originated in an adult who received the AZD1222 COVID-19 vaccine. The source was peripheral blood, collected 28 days after the second AZD1222 dose. The V call is TRBV28, the J call TRBJ1-1; TRBD1 agrees at 8 bases. CDR3 loop: CASSLWTGDAGTEAFF. CDR3 DNA: TGTGCCAGCAGTTTATGGACAGGGGATGCCGGCACTGAAGCTTTCTTT.